This paragraph reports one TCR beta chain. This sample stems from a study of cytomegalovirus exposure and HLA in healthy donors. The PCR was carried out with 60 Vbeta primers and 13 Jbeta primers. Assay: immunoSEQ multiplex PCR; the TCRdb copy retains only in-frame clones and omits some. The sample has roughly 200,000 clones, about three quarters seen once. With 6 bases clipped from V and 2 bases from J, the junction kept 3 bases outside the gene matches. The CDR3 has 13 residues. Germline loops: CDR1 MDHEN, CDR2 SYDVKM. This sequence joins TRBV28 and TRBJ2-7; 8 bases align to TRBD2. The clonotype was recovered from an older woman in good health and CMV-seropositive. The sequenced material came from PBMCs. CDR3 protein: CASSGGATYEQYF. Written as DNA, the CDR3 is TGTGCCAGCAGCGGGGGGGCTACCTACGAGCAGTACTTC.